These 10 T cell receptor beta chains were sequenced from one sample in a study of blood T cells in healthy people across ages. Primed by a sample-barcoded 5' primer and a J-beta primer mix, a second PCR proceeded for 7 to 11 cycles. One entry per CDR3 protein, called by TCRdb with MiXCR from the 5' RACE reads. The table includes roughly 1,100,000 distinct CDR3 sequences, roughly 24% detected once. This sample also appeared in a second study, on T cells of mothers and their children.

Sequenced: blood. These receptor sequences come from a girl aged 2 to 10 in good health.

The sample holds one count of this clonotype. The V call is TRBV29-1, the J call TRBJ1-2; no clear D. Germline V gives CDR1 SQVTM, CDR2 ANQGSEA. Trimming pared 7 bases from V and 7 bases from J, leaving 19 bases between. The CDR3 runs to 13 residues. In nucleotides, the CDR3 is TGCAGCGCCCCGTATGAGGGAGCGTCTGGCTACACCTTC. Amino acid sequence: CSAPYEGASGYTF.

The chain carries TRBV20-1 and TRBJ2-1; no clear D. The better agreement between TRBJ2-5 and the DNA end casts doubt on the J call. Germline CDR1 is DFQATT and CDR2 is SNEGSKA (reference sequence). The CDR3 has 13 residues. The CDR3 nucleotides are TGCAGTGCTAGAGAATTGGGTGTCGAGACCCAGTACTTC. Translated: CSARELGVETQYF.

There are a few counts of this clonotype. The gene calls are TRBV4-2 and TRBJ2-1; D gene unclear. Trimming stripped 0 bases from V and 10 bases from J, with 10 bases between. Germline lookup yields CDR1 LGHNA and CDR2 YNFKEQ. This CDR3 is built from 13 residues. The CDR3 DNA reads TGTGCCAGCAGCCAAGATGGGGTGCCAGAGCAGTTCTTC. It yields the protein CASSQDGVPEQFF.

The chain employs TRBV7-8 and TRBJ1-2; 8 bases fit TRBD1. Germline values: CDR1 SGHVS, CDR2 FQNEAQ. The CDR3 is made up of 16 amino acids. V shed 4 bases, J shed 2 bases, and the junction held 9 bases outside the gene matches. The CDR3 here is CASSYAGGGLNYGYTF. CDR3 in DNA: TGTGCCAGCAGCTACGCAGGGGGCGGTTTAAACTATGGCTACACCTTC. The whole variable domain, remainder taken from reference TRBV7-8 and TRBJ1-2, is GAGVSQSPRYKVAKRGQDVALRCDPISGHVSLFWYQQALGQGPEFLTYFQNEAQLDKSGLPSDRFFAERPEGSVSTLKIQRTQQEDSAVYLCASSYAGGGLNYGYTFGSGTRLTVV.

This rearrangement joins TRBV7-9 to TRBJ2-7, with D uncertain. V lost 1 base and J 10 bases, leaving 11 bases between the germline ends. This CDR3 is built from 12 residues. The germline V gene encodes CDR1 SEHNR and CDR2 FQNEAQ (reference sequence). The CDR3 spells CASSLGLRTQYF. As DNA, the CDR3 is TGTGCCAGCAGCTTAGGTCTCCGTACTCAGTACTTC.

V gene TRBV27 combines with J gene TRBJ2-1; TRBD2 is a possible D gene (6 bases). This CDR3 spans 15 amino acids. Germline V gene data show CDR1 as MNHEY and CDR2 as SMNVEV (reference sequence). Trimming pared 5 bases from V and 4 bases from J, leaving 15 bases between. CDR3 residues: CASSITGTPYNEQFF. The CDR3 nucleotides are TGTGCCAGCAGTATAACTGGGACTCCATACAATGAGCAGTTCTTC.

The J gene is TRBJ1-6, the V gene TRBV13; perhaps TRBD1 as D (5 bases). Germline V lookup: CDR1 PRHDT, CDR2 FYEKMQ (reference sequence). V lost 7 bases, J lost 5 bases, and 15 bases lay in between. The CDR3 is 15 amino acids. The CDR3 region is CASTYRSTNNSPLHF. Here the CDR3 DNA reads TGTGCCAGCACCTACAGGTCGACAAATAATTCACCCCTCCACTTT.

V usage is TRBV6-5 and J usage is TRBJ2-1, with 7 positions matching TRBD1. Trimming at V came to 5 bases and at J to 2 bases, leaving 6 bases not matched to a gene. CDR3 length: 15 amino acids. Looked up from germline, CDR1 is MNHEY and CDR2 is SVGAGI. The chain's CDR3 is CASSRDSSPYNEQFF. CDR3 coding DNA: TGTGCCAGCAGTCGGGACAGTTCCCCCTACAATGAGCAGTTCTTC.

The chain links TRBV11-2 to TRBJ1-3; the D gene is possibly TRBD1 (5 bases). Germline loops: CDR1 SGHAT, CDR2 FQNNGV. V was cut by 5 bases and J by 0 bases, with 11 bases left in between. The CDR3 totals 15 residues. The CDR3 is CASSPPGISGNTIYF. Written as DNA, the CDR3 is TGTGCCAGCAGCCCCCCAGGGATCTCTGGAAACACCATATATTTT.

Only a few counts were recorded for this clonotype. The gene calls are TRBV20-1 and TRBJ2-5; 8 bases line up with TRBD1. The J call is doubtful: the DNA matches TRBJ2-7 better. CDR1 is DFQATT and CDR2 is SNEGSKA in the germline V gene (reference sequence). The CDR3 covers 12 residues. The chain's CDR3 is CSAQDRAYEQYF. In DNA, the CDR3 is TGCAGTGCGCAGGACAGGGCCTACGAGCAGTACTTC.